The next 20 T cell receptor beta chains were all read from a single sample in a study of regulatory T cells in long-lasting Graves disease. Arm-PCR of CDR3 regions and iRepertoire HTBI primers were the basis on which TCR beta libraries were built. TCRdb reprocessed the multiplex PCR reads with MiXCR, giving one entry per CDR3 protein. Of around 460,000 distinct CDR3 sequences listed, 13% to 15% are singletons. Time point reported: newly diagnosed GD, antithyroid drugs for less than 3 months. Extracted PBMC RNA gave rise to the TCR library. These data also featured in a second study, about T cells in Graves' hyperthyroidism and ophthalmopathy.

Sequencing used peripheral blood mononuclear cells (PBMCs), obtained at new diagnosis, from a patient treated with antithyroid drugs. The source of these receptors is a woman aged 50 to 65 with Graves disease.

Many counts were recorded for this clonotype. V usage is TRBV28 and J usage is TRBJ2-5; TRBD1 is a possible D gene (8 bases). CDR1 MDHEN and CDR2 SYDVKM come from the germline V gene. V gave up 8 bases and J gave up 5 bases, with 18 bases separating them. The CDR3 sequence is 14 residues long. CDR3 protein: CASYRGGAGETQYF. The CDR3 DNA follows: TGTGCCAGCTACAGGGGGGGCGCGGGGGAGACCCAGTACTTC.

Ten or more counts support this clonotype. This CDR3 reads CASSLDGSTYNEQFF. CDR3 nucleotides: TGTGCCAGCAGCCTGGACGGAAGCACCTACAATGAGCAGTTCTTC. V is TRBV3-1 and J is TRBJ2-1; D remains ambiguous. V gave up 4 bases and J gave up 2 bases, with 12 bases separating them. Germline assignment: CDR1 LGHDT and CDR2 YNNKEL (reference sequence). This CDR3 region has 15 residues.

This chain links TRBV7-9 with TRBJ2-7, with TRBD2 identical over 7 bases. CDR3 length equals 14 residues. CDR1 is SEHNR and CDR2 is FQNEAQ in the germline V gene (reference sequence). V shed 0 bases and J 5 bases; nucleotides not matched to a gene: 4. This CDR3 is CASSLAGGWDEQYF. DNA for the CDR3: TGTGCCAGCAGCTTAGCGGGAGGGTGGGACGAGCAGTACTTC.

This clonotype was found a few times. The chain couples TRBV7-9 to TRBJ2-7, with 7 bases matching TRBD1. V lost 5 bases and J lost 5; bases outside the gene matches: 15. CDR3 length equals 16 residues. Per germline, CDR1 SEHNR and CDR2 FQNEAQ (reference sequence). CDR3 residues: CASSPFPPDRSHEQYF. CDR3 nucleotide sequence: TGTGCCAGCAGCCCCTTCCCCCCGGACAGGTCCCACGAGCAGTACTTC.

As to this clonotype: One end of the junction is discordant with germline, which a read error may explain. The rearrangement uses TRBV2 and TRBJ1-4; D not resolved. Looked up from germline, CDR1 is SNHLY and CDR2 is FYNNEI. The CDR3 sequence is 14 residues long. DNA for the CDR3: TGTGCCAGCAGTGACGCCACAACTAATGGAAAACTGTTTTTT. This codes for CASSDATTNGKLFF.

In its sample, this clonotype was seen once. The rearrangement joins TRBV2 to TRBJ1-1; D is ambiguous. The CDR3 loop spans 12 amino acids. Looked up from germline, CDR1 is SNHLY and CDR2 is FYNNEI. The V end lost 4 bases, the J end lost 7 bases, and 10 bases lay between the germline ends. CDR3 residues: CASSGEVYEAFF. The CDR3 DNA follows: TGTGCCAGCAGTGGGGAGGTTTATGAAGCTTTCTTT.

This clonotype was counted at least ten times. The genes are TRBV10-3 and TRBJ1-6; D gene unclear. The CDR3 runs 12 residues. The germline gives CDR1 ENHRY, CDR2 SYGVKD. The V and J ends lost 4 bases and 10 bases respectively, with 8 bases between them. The CDR3 sequence: CAISGDTSPLHF. The CDR3 nucleotides are TGTGCCATCAGTGGGGATACCTCACCCCTCCACTTT.

This clonotype was counted at least ten times. The V gene is TRBV29-1, the J gene TRBJ2-3; D remains unclear. Trimming removed 2 bases from V and 2 bases from J, with 5 bases in between. The CDR3 is 12 amino acids. The germline V gene encodes CDR1 SQVTM and CDR2 ANQGSEA. Written as DNA, the CDR3 is TGCAGCGTTGAAAGGATCACAGATACGCAGTATTTT. As protein: CSVERITDTQYF.

Many counts were recorded for this clonotype. A read error may account for a junction end that differs from germline. The chain recombines TRBV5-1 with TRBJ1-1; a possible D gene is TRBD1 (6 bases). The CDR3 length is 13 residues. Germline CDR1 is SGHRS and CDR2 is YFSETQ. CDR3 sequence: CASSYRGGTEAFF. For the CDR3, the DNA is TGTGCCAGCAGTTATAGAGGGGGCACTGAAGCTTTCTTT.

Concerning this clonotype itself: At one of its ends the junction is not consistent with the germline gene, which may arise from a read error. The chain recombines TRBV6-5 with TRBJ1-1; D is uncertain. Germline CDR1 reads MNHEY; CDR2 reads SVGAGI. The CDR3 is made up of 15 amino acids. The CDR3 protein is CASSYALGPGTEALF. The DNA of the CDR3 is TGTGCCAGCAGTTACGCCCTCGGACCGGGAACTGAAGCTCTCTTT.

This chain links TRBV19 with TRBJ1-5, with 8 bases that match TRBD1. The CDR3 length is 15 residues. Germline trimming cut 5 bases from V and 3 bases from J; bases unmatched to any gene: 6. Germline CDR1 reads LNHDA; CDR2 reads SQIVND (reference sequence). CDR3 protein: CASSGQGMYNQPQHF. The CDR3 DNA is TGTGCCAGTAGTGGACAGGGAATGTACAATCAGCCCCAGCATTTT.

This clonotype was observed a handful of times. This chain links TRBV20-1 with TRBJ2-2, with a tentative D call TRBD2 (7 bases). CDR3 length: 14 amino acids. V dropped 4 bases and J dropped 5 bases, with 14 bases sitting between them. Germline lookup yields CDR1 DFQATT and CDR2 SNEGSKA (reference sequence). CDR3 DNA sequence: TGCAGTGCTACCTGGGGAGGGGGTACCGGGGAGCTGTTTTTT. This gives the protein CSATWGGGTGELFF.

This clonotype showed up just a few times. The rearrangement uses TRBV18 and TRBJ1-5; D is perhaps TRBD1 (5 bases). The CDR3 spans 14 residues. Germline values: CDR1 KGHSH, CDR2 LQKENI. The V end was cut by 6 bases, the J end by 4 bases, with 13 bases between. This CDR3 reads CASSDLGTNQPQHF. CDR3 nucleotides: TGTGCCAGCTCCGACTTGGGGACGAATCAGCCCCAGCATTTT. Looking up the rest from reference TRBV18 and TRBJ1-5 gives the full variable domain: NAGVMQNPRHLVRRRGQEARLRCSPMKGHSHVYWYRQLPEEGLKFMVYLQKENIIDESGMPKERFSAEFPKEGPSILRIQQVVRGDSAAYFCASSDLGTNQPQHFGDGTRLSIL.

V is TRBV9 and J is TRBJ2-2, with D perhaps given as TRBD1 or TRBD2 (5 bases each). The CDR3 loop spans 16 amino acids. CDR1 SGDLS and CDR2 YYNGEE come from the germline V gene. V gave up 4 bases and J gave up 2 bases, with 15 bases separating them. DNA for the CDR3: TGTGCCAGCAGCCCGAGACCGGGGCAAAACACCGGGGAGCTGTTTTTT. Protein product: CASSPRPGQNTGELFF.

On this clonotype: This may be a read error: a much more frequent sequence differs by one nucleotide. V and J are TRBV28 and TRBJ2-7, with 8 bases lining up with TRBD1. V lost 5 bases and J lost 2; bases outside the gene matches: 11. CDR1 is MDHEN, CDR2 SYDVKM, per germline. This CDR3 region has 16 residues. In DNA, the CDR3 is TGTGCCAGCAGTCCCCGGCCTCAGGGGGCTACCTACGAGCAGTACTTC. It is translated as CASSPRPQGATYEQYF.

This clonotype was picked up many times. V and J are TRBV5-6 and TRBJ2-7, with no clear D. CDR3 size: 13 residues. V lost 0 bases, J lost 3 bases, and 7 bases lay in between. Germline V lookup: CDR1 SGHDT, CDR2 YYEEEE. The CDR3 DNA is TGTGCCAGCAGCTTGGGCAATAACTACGAGCAGTACTTC. Residues: CASSLGNNYEQYF.

J is TRBJ2-7 and V is TRBV12-3 or TRBV12-4, with TRBD2 matching 13 bases. This CDR3 is 19 amino acids long. With V trimmed by 5 bases and J by 0 bases, 13 bases remained unmatched. This CDR3 is CASSRPGLAGSIVSYEQYF. The DNA for the CDR3 is TGTGCCAGCAGTCGACCGGGACTAGCGGGATCTATCGTCTCCTACGAGCAGTACTTC.

This clonotype was counted ten times or more. This sequence joins TRBV11-1 and TRBJ2-6; 7 nucleotides match TRBD1. V shed 0 bases and J 4 bases; nucleotides not matched to a gene: 3. The CDR3 covers 16 residues. Per germline, CDR1 SGHAT and CDR2 FQDESV (reference sequence). CDR3 bases: TGTGCCAGCAGCTTAGCACAGGGGTACGGGGCCAACGTCCTGACTTTC. Translated: CASSLAQGYGANVLTF.

This clonotype came up many times. The V call is TRBV28, the J call TRBJ2-3, with D hard to call. This CDR3 has 11 residues. V was pared by 2 bases and J by 5 bases, with 2 bases between. CDR1 is MDHEN and CDR2 is SYDVKM in the germline V gene. DNA for the CDR3: TGTGCCAGCAGTTTACGAGATACGCAGTATTTT. Protein: CASSLRDTQYF. Combining the CDR3 with reference TRBV28 and TRBJ2-3 gives the whole variable domain DVKVTQSSRYLVKRTGEKVFLECVQDMDHENMFWYRQDPGLGLRLIYFSYDVKMKEKGDIPEGYSVSREKKERFSLILESASTNQTSMYLCASSLRDTQYFGPGTRLTVL.

V and J are TRBV4-2 and TRBJ2-4, with 11 nucleotides matching TRBD2. Germline CDR1 LGHNA, CDR2 YNFKEQ. The CDR3 totals 18 residues. Trimming took 1 base from V and 0 from J; bases not matched to a gene: 5. The chain's CDR3 is CASSQVLAGDLAKNIQYF. CDR3 bases: TGTGCCAGCAGCCAAGTACTAGCGGGGGACCTAGCCAAAAACATTCAGTACTTC.